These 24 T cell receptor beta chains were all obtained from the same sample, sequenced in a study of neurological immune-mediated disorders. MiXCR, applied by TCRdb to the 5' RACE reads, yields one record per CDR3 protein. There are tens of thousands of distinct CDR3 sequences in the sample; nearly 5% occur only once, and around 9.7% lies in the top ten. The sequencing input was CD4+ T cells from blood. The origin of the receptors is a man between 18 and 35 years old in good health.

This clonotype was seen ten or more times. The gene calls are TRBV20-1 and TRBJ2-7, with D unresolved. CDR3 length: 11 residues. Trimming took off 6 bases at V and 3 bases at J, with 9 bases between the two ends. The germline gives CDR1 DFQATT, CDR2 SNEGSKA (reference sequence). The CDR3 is CSADFRYEQYF. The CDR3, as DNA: TGCAGTGCAGATTTCCGCTACGAGCAGTACTTC.

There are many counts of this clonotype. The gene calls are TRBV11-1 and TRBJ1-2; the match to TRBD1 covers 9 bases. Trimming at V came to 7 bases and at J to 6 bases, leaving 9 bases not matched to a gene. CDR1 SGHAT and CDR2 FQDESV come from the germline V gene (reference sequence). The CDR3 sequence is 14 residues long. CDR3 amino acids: CASTKWTGEDGYTF. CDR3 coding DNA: TGTGCCAGCACTAAATGGACAGGGGAGGATGGCTACACCTTC.

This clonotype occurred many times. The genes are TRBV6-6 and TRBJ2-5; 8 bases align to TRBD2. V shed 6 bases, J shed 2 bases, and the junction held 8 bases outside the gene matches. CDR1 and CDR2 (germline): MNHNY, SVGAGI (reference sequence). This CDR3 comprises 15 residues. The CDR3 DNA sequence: TGTGCCAGCAGCCACGGGGGGGCCCAACAAGAGACCCAGTACTTC. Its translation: CASSHGGAQQETQYF.

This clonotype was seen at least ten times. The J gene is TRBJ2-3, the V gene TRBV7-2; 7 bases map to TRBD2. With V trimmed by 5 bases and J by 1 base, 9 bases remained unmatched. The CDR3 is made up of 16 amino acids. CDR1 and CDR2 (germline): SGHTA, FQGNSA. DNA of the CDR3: TGTGCCAGCAGCCCGCCGGCCAGCGGGGGCACAGATACGCAGTATTTT. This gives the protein CASSPPASGGTDTQYF.

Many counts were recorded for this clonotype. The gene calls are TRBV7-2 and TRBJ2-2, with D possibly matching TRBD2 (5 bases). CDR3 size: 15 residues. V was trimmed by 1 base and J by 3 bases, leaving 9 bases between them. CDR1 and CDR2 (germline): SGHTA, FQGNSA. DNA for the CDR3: TGTGCCAGCAGCTTAGGAGGGTCCTACACCGGGGAGCTGTTTTTT. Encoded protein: CASSLGGSYTGELFF. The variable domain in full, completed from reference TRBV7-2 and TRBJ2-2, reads GAGVSQSPSNKVTEKGKDVELRCDPISGHTALYWYRQSLGQGLEFLIYFQGNSAPDKSGLPSDRFSAERTGGSVSTLTIQRTQQEDSAVYLCASSLGGSYTGELFFGEGSRLTVL.

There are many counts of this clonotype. DNA for the CDR3: TGTGCCAGCTCACCCGACGGGAGAAGGGGCTACGAGCAGTACTTC. Its protein is CASSPDGRRGYEQYF. The chain combines TRBV18 with TRBJ2-7; D is perhaps TRBD2 (6 bases). This CDR3 contains 15 residues. Trimming pared 3 bases from V and 3 bases from J, leaving 15 bases between. Germline CDR1 and CDR2: KGHSH and LQKENI.

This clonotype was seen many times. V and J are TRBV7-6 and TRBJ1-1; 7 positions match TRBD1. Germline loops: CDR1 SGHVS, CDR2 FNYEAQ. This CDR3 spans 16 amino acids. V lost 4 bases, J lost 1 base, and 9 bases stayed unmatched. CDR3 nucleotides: TGTGCCAGCAGCTCTCGACAGGGTTTGGGGAACACTGAAGCTTTCTTT. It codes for CASSSRQGLGNTEAFF.

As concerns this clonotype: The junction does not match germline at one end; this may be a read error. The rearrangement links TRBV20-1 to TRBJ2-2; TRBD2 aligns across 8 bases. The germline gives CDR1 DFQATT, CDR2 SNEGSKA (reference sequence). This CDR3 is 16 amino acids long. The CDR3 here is CSSRPVAGLDTGELVF. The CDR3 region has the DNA TGCAGTTCTAGACCAGTAGCGGGGCTGGACACCGGGGAGCTGGTTTTT.

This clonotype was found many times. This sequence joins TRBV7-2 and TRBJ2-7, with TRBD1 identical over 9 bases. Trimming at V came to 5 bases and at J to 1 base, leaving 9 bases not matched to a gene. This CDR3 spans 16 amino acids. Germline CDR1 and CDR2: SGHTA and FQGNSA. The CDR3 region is CASSTQTGGGSYEQYF. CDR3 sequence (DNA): TGTGCCAGCAGCACCCAGACAGGGGGGGGATCCTACGAGCAGTACTTC.

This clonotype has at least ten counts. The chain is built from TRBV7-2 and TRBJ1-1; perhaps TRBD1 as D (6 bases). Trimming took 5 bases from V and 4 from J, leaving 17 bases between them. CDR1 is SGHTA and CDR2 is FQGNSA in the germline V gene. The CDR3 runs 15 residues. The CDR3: CASSQDSQAGTEAFF. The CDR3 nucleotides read TGTGCCAGCAGCCAGGACAGTCAGGCGGGCACTGAAGCTTTCTTT.

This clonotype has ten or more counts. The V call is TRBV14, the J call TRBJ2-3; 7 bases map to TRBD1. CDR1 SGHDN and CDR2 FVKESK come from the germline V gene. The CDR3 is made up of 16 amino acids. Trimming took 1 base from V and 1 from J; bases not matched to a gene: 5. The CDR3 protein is CASSQADREGTDTQYF. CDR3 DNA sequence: TGTGCCAGCAGCCAAGCCGACAGGGAAGGCACAGATACGCAGTATTTT.

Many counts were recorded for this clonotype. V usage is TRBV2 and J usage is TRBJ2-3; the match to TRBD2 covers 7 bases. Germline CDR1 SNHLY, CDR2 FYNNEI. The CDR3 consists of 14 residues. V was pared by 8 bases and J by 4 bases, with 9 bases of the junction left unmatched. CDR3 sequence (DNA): TGTGCCAGCCGACGGACTAGTCTACCAGATACGCAGTATTTT. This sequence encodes CASRRTSLPDTQYF.

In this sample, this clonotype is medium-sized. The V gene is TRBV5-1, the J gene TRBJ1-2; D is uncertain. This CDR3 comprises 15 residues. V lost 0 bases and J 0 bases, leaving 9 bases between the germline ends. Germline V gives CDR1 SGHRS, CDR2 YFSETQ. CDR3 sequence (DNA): TGCGCCAGCAGCTTGGCGCCAGATACTAACTATGGCTACACCTTC. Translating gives CASSLAPDTNYGYTF.

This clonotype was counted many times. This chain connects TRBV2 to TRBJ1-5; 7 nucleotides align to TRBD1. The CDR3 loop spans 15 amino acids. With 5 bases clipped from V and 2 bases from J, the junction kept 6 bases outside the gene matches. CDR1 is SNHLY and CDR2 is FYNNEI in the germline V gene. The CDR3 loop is CASSREGAGNQPQHF. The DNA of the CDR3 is TGTGCCAGCAGTCGAGAGGGGGCGGGCAATCAGCCCCAGCATTTT.

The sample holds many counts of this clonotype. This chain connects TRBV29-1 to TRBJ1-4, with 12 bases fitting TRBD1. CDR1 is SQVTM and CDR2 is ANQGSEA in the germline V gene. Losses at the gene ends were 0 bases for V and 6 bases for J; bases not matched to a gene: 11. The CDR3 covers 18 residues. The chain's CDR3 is CSVEDPGGTGGAYEKLFF. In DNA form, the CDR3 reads TGCAGCGTTGAAGATCCGGGTGGGACAGGGGGCGCTTATGAAAAACTGTTTTTT.

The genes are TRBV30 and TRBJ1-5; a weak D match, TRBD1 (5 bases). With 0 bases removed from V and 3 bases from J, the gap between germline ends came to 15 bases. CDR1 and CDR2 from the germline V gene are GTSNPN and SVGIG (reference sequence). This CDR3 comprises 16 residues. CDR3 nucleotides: TGTGCCTGGAGTGTTGGGGGGTCGCTCAACAATCAGCCCCAGCATTTT. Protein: CAWSVGGSLNNQPQHF.

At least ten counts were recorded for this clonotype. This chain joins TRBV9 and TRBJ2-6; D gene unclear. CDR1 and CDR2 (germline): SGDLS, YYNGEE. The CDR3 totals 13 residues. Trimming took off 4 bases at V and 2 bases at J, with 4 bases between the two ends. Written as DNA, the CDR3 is TGTGCCAGCAGCATGACTGGGGCCAACGTCCTGACTTTC. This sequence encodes CASSMTGANVLTF.

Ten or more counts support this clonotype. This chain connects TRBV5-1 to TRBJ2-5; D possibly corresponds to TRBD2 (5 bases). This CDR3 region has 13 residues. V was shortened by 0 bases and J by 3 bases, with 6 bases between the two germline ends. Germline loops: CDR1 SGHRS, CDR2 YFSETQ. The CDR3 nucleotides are TGCGCCAGCAGCTTGGTCGGGGAAGAGACCCAGTACTTC. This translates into CASSLVGEETQYF.

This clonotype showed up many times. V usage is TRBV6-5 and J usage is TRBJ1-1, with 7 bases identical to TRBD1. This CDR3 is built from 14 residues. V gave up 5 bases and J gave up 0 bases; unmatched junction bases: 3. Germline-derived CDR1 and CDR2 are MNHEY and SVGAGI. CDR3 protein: CASSQGQMNTEAFF. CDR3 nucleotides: TGTGCCAGCAGTCAGGGACAGATGAACACTGAAGCTTTCTTT.

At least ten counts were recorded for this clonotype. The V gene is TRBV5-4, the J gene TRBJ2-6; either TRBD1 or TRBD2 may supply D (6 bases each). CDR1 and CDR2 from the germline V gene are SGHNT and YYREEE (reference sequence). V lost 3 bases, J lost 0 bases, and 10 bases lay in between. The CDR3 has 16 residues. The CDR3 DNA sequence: TGTGCCAGCAGCTGGGGGGCGAGCTCTGGGGCCAACGTCCTGACTTTC. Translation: CASSWGASSGANVLTF. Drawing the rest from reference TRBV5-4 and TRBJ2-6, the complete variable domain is ETGVTQSPTHLIKTRGQQVTLRCSSQSGHNTVSWYQQALGQGPQFIFQYYREEENGRGNFPPRFSGLQFPNYSSELNVNALELDDSALYLCASSWGASSGANVLTFGAGSRLTVL.

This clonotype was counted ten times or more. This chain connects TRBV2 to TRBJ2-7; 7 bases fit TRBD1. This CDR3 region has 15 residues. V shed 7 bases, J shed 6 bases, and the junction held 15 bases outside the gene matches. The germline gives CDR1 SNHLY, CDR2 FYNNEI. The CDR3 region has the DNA TGTGCCAGCACCCCCCGGACAGGACCTGTTTCCGAGCAGTACTTC. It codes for CASTPRTGPVSEQYF.

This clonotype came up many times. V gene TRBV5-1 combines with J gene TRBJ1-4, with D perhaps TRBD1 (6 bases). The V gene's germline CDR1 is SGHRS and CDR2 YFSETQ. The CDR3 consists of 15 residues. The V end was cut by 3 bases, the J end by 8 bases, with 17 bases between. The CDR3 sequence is CASSSLPGHREKLFF. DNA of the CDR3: TGCGCCAGCAGCTCCCTTCCGGGACATAGGGAAAAACTGTTTTTT. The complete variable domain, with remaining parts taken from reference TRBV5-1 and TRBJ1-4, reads KAGVTQTPRYLIKTRGQQVTLSCSPISGHRSVSWYQQTPGQGLQFLFEYFSETQRNKGNFPGRFSGRQFSNSRSEMNVSTLELGDSALYLCASSSLPGHREKLFFGSGTQLSVL.

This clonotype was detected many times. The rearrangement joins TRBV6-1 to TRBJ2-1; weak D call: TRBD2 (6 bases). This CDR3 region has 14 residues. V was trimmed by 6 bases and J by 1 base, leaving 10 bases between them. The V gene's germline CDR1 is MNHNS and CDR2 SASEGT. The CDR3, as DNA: TGTGCCAGCAGGGGCGGGGATTCCTACAATGAGCAGTTCTTC. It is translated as CASRGGDSYNEQFF.

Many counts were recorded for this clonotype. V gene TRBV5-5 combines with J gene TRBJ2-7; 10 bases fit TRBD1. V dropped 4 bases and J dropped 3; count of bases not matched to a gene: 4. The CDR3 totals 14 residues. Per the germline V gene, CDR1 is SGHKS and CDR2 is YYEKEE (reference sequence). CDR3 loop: CASSQGQGYYEQYF. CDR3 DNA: TGTGCCAGCAGCCAGGGACAGGGGTACTACGAGCAGTACTTC. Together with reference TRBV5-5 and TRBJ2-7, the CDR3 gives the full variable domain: DAGVTQSPTHLIKTRGQQVTLRCSPISGHKSVSWYQQVLGQGPQFIFQYYEKEERGRGNFPDRFSARQFPNYSSELNVNALLLGDSALYLCASSQGQGYYEQYFGPGTRLTVT.